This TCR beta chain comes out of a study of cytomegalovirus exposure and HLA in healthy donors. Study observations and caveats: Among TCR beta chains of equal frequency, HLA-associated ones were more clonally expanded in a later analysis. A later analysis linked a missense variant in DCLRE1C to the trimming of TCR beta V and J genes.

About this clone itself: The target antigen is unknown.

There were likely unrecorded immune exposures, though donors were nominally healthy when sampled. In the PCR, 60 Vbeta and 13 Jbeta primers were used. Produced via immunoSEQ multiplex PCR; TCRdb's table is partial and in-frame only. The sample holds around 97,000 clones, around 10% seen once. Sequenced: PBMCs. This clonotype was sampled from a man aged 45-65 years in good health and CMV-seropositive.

CDR3 sequence: CASCQGGTNEKLFF. CDR3 nucleotide sequence: TGTGCCAGCTGTCAGGGGGGTACTAATGAAAAACTGTTTTTT. The chain carries TRBV28 and TRBJ1-4, with 7 bases lining up with TRBD1. V shed 8 bases and J 2 bases; nucleotides not matched to a gene: 5. The CDR3 runs 14 residues. In germline, CDR1 is MDHEN, CDR2 SYDVKM.